Included here is one T cell receptor (beta chain) sequence, with context. The data derive from a study of blood T cell repertoires in COVID-19. Study background: The United States, Italy and Spain supplied acute and convalescent COVID-19 samples. The analysed material was cDNA or gDNA that came from T cells, B-cell-depleted T cells, or PBMCs.

Here immunoSEQ multiplex PCR was the method, and the copy in TCRdb shows in-frame clones only, minus some. The sample includes 200,000 to 250,000 clones, 70% to 90% of them seen just once. This CDR3 has 18 residues. From germline, CDR1 is SGHDN and CDR2 FVKESK. With V trimmed by 4 bases and J by 6 bases, 16 bases remained unmatched. This clonotype originated in a woman aged 60-70 years with active or convalescent COVID-19. Sequences were obtained from peripheral blood. The chain employs TRBV14 and TRBJ2-2; 8 nucleotides agree with TRBD2. CDR3 nucleotide sequence: TGTGCCAGCAGCCCGATCCTAATAACTAGCGGCGGGCCCGGGGAGCTGTTTTTT. Protein product: CASSPILITSGGPGELFF.